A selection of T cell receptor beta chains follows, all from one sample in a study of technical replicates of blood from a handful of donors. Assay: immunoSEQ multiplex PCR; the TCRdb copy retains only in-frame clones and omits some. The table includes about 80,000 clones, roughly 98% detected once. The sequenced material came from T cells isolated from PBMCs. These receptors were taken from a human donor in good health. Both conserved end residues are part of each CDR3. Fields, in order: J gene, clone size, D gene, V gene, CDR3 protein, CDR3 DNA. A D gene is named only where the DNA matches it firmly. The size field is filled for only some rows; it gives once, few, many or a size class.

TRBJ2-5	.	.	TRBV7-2	CASRPTPSGYQETQYF	TGTGCCAGCAGACCGACCCCGAGCGGGTACCAAGAGACCCAGTACTTC
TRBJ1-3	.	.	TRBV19	CASRGLGGNTIYF	TGTGCCAGTAGGGGACTGGGTGGAAACACCATATATTTT
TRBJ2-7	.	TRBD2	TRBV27	CASSSPENGLAGVSEQYF	TGTGCCAGCAGTTCCCCCGAGAACGGACTAGCGGGAGTGAGTGAGCAGTACTTC
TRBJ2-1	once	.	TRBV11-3	CASSRPFPSSYNEQFF	TGTGCCAGCAGCCGTCCTTTTCCTAGCTCCTACAATGAGCAGTTCTTC
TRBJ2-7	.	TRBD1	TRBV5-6	CASSSGGSPYEQYF	TGTGCCAGCAGCTCAGGGGGCTCTCCCTACGAGCAGTACTTC
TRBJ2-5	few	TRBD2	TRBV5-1	CASSFLAGEAETQYF	TGCGCCAGCAGCTTTCTAGCGGGAGAGGCAGAGACCCAGTACTTC
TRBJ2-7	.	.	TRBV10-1	CASSESASLYEQYF	TGCGCCAGCAGTGAGTCGGCCTCCCTCTACGAGCAGTACTTC
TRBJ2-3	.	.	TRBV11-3	CASSFGLSSTDTQYF	TGTGCCAGCAGCTTCGGACTTTCCAGCACAGATACGCAGTATTTT
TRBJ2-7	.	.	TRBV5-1	CASSSGQVLRGAYEQYF	TGCGCCAGCAGCTCCGGACAGGTGCTGCGGGGGGCCTACGAGCAGTACTTC
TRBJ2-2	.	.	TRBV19	CASSISLVLTGELFF	TGTGCCAGTAGTATCAGCCTAGTGCTCACCGGGGAGCTGTTTTTT
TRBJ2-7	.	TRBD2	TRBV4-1	CASSQEGGEVAGTYEQYF	TGCGCCAGCAGCCAAGAGGGAGGAGAAGTAGCGGGTACTTACGAGCAGTACTTC
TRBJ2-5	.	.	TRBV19	CASSISRVETQYF	TGTGCCAGTAGTATCTCCAGGGTAGAGACCCAGTACTTC
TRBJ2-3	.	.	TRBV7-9	CASSLISYTDTQYF	TGTGCCAGCAGCTTAATCTCCTACACAGATACGCAGTATTTT
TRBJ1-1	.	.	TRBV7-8	CASSLGATEAFF	TGTGCCAGCAGCTTAGGGGCCACTGAAGCTTTCTTT
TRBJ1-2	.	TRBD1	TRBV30	CAWSGETGVEETETYYGYTF	TGTGCCTGGAGTGGTGAGACAGGGGTAGAGGAAACCGAAACCTATTATGGCTACACCTTC
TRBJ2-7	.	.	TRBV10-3	CAISEAYSYEQYF	TGTGCCATCAGTGAGGCGTACTCCTACGAGCAGTACTTC
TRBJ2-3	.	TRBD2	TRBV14	CASSLGTSSALGTQYF	TGTGCCAGCAGCCTTGGGACTAGCAGCGCGTTGGGTACGCAGTATTTT
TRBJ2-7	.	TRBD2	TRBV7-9	CASSLYSGSSHEQYF	TGTGCCAGCAGCCTTTACAGCGGGAGTTCCCACGAGCAGTACTTC
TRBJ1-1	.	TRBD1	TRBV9	CASSVTGQNTEAFF	TGTGCCAGCAGCGTGACAGGGCAAAACACTGAAGCTTTCTTT
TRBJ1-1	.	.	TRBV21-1	CASSKFGGSGFGNRNTEAFF	TGTGCCAGCAGCAAATTTGGCGGGTCGGGGTTTGGGAATAGGAACACTGAAGCTTTCTTT
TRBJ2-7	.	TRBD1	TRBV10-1	CASSAGQGSSYEQYF	TGCGCCAGCAGTGCGGGACAGGGGAGCTCCTACGAGCAGTACTTC
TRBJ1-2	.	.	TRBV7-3	CASSFGVLRNYGYTF	TGTGCCAGCAGCTTTGGAGTGCTTCGTAACTATGGCTACACCTTC
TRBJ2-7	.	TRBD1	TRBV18	CASSPDRVTYEQYF	TGTGCCAGCTCGCCCGACAGGGTAACCTACGAGCAGTACTTC
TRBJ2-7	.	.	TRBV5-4	CASSPPGGMGEQYF	TGTGCCAGCAGCCCTCCCGGGGGAATGGGCGAGCAGTACTTC
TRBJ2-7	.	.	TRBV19	CASSIVGATSYEQYF	TGTGCCAGTAGTATAGTAGGGGCAACCTCCTACGAGCAGTACTTC
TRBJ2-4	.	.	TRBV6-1	CASSDMGRLAKNIQYF	TGTGCCAGCAGTGACATGGGCAGGCTAGCCAAAAACATTCAGTACTTC